Listed here are 3 T cell receptor beta chains from one sample, sequenced in a study of CD8 T cell repertoires and HIV-1 epitope variants (dated by TCRdb to 2018 to 2021). These receptors lack a known antigen. Library method: the immunoSEQ multiplex PCR assay. TCRdb re-hosts the immuneACCESS table, in-frame sequences only. Its copies lack some clones; in the studies checked, an unresolved V gene accounts for under half of them, and the cause for the rest is not known. The sample table records just over 2,500 clones; approximately 70% of these occur just once. Roughly two fifths of the sample goes to the ten largest clones. Sample: cultured CD8+ T cells derived from PBMCs. These TCRs come from a male donor with HIV.

The chain couples TRBV5-4 to TRBJ2-1; 8 positions agree with TRBD2. J lost 2 bases, V lost 5 bases, and 6 bases had no gene match. The V gene's germline CDR1 is SGHNT and CDR2 YYREEE (reference sequence). The CDR3 has 15 amino acids. The CDR3 DNA follows: TGTGCCAGCAGGGGTCATAGCGGGGCCTACAATGAGCAGTTCTTC. Translation gives CASRGHSGAYNEQFF. Full variable domain (remainder filled in from reference TRBV5-4 and TRBJ2-1): ETGVTQSPTHLIKTRGQQVTLRCSSQSGHNTVSWYQQALGQGPQFIFQYYREEENGRGNFPPRFSGLQFPNYSSELNVNALELDDSALYLCASRGHSGAYNEQFFGPGTRLTVL.

The CDR3 DNA is TGCAGCATTTGGGACCGACAACCTTCGGGTTTATACAATGAGCAGTTCTTC. Its translation: CSIWDRQPSGLYNEQFF. The chain combines TRBV29-1 with TRBJ2-1, with D perhaps given as TRBD1 or TRBD2 (5 bases each). The CDR3 totals 17 residues. Trimming shortened V by 8 bases and J by 4 bases, and 27 bases separated the two germline ends. Per the germline V gene, CDR1 is SQVTM and CDR2 is ANQGSEA.

This chain joins TRBV19 and TRBJ1-3; D gene unclear. CDR3 length: 14 amino acids. Per the germline V gene, CDR1 is LNHDA and CDR2 is SQIVND (reference sequence). V lost 7 bases to trimming and J lost 0 bases, with 10 bases between them. The CDR3 loop is CASKTEYSGNTIYF. Here the CDR3 DNA reads TGTGCCAGTAAAACGGAATACTCTGGAAACACCATATATTTT.